The 14 T cell receptor beta chains listed next were all sequenced from one sample in a study of spatial heterogeneity in lung cancer. Indicated time point: blood at routine non-recurrence follow-up after resection. TCRdb analysed the 5' RACE reads with MiXCR anew, one entry per CDR3 protein. Of approximately 110,000 distinct CDR3 sequences in the sample, approximately 10% are singletons; the top ten hold roughly a quarter. The sample in question was PBMCs, obtained at follow-up. Receptors originate from a female donor with early-stage non-small cell lung cancer.

This chain uses TRBV24-1 with TRBJ2-2, with a tentative D call TRBD2 (6 bases). The CDR3 totals 17 residues. Germline V CDR1 and CDR2: KGHDR, SFDVKD. V was shortened by 2 bases and J by 0 bases, with 12 bases between the two germline ends. For the CDR3, the DNA is TGTGCCACCAGTGATTATAGCGGAGCTTCGAACACCGGGGAGCTGTTTTTT. This encodes CATSDYSGASNTGELFF.

The chain carries TRBV20-1 and TRBJ2-1; no firm D call. The length of the CDR3 is 12 residues. Trimming took 4 bases from V and 9 from J, leaving 13 bases between them. Germline values: CDR1 DFQATT, CDR2 SNEGSKA (reference sequence). The CDR3 spells CSAKLTYGEQFF. DNA for the CDR3: TGCAGTGCTAAACTAACCTACGGTGAGCAGTTCTTC.

Only a few counts were recorded for this clonotype. The V gene is TRBV2, the J gene TRBJ1-2; 7 nucleotides line up with TRBD1. The germline CDR1 and CDR2 sequences are SNHLY and FYNNEI. With 6 bases clipped from V and 2 bases from J, the junction kept 6 bases outside the gene matches. The CDR3 is 14 residues long. The CDR3 sequence: CASRPRQGNYGYTF. CDR3 in DNA: TGTGCCAGCAGGCCTCGACAGGGCAACTATGGCTACACCTTC.

The chain has TRBV28 and TRBJ2-7, with 7 bases fitting TRBD1. V shed 7 bases, J shed 2 bases, and the junction held 8 bases outside the gene matches. The CDR3 contains 14 residues. Germline V CDR1 and CDR2: MDHEN, SYDVKM. This CDR3 is CASIARTGPYEQYF. CDR3 nucleotides: TGTGCCAGCATAGCTCGGACAGGTCCCTACGAGCAGTACTTC.

This rearrangement joins TRBV11-2 to TRBJ2-3; D assignment may be TRBD1 or TRBD2 (5 bases each). The CDR3 length is 16 residues. V was pared by 5 bases and J by 3 bases, with 18 bases between. The V gene's germline CDR1 is SGHAT and CDR2 FQNNGV. The CDR3 DNA sequence: TGTGCCAGCAGCCCACAGGCAGCCAGAGGGACAGATACGCAGTATTTT. The encoded protein is CASSPQAARGTDTQYF.

This clonotype was counted a few times. CDR3 in amino acids: CAWKQGINSNQPQHF. As DNA, the CDR3 is TGTGCCTGGAAGCAGGGAATAAATAGCAATCAGCCCCAGCATTTT. The V call is TRBV30, the J call TRBJ1-5; the D gene is possibly TRBD1 (5 bases). The CDR3 contains 15 residues. Deletions cut 4 bases from V and 0 bases from J, with 13 bases between. Germline CDR1 GTSNPN, CDR2 SVGIG (reference sequence).

This clonotype has only a few counts. The chain recombines TRBV3-1 with TRBJ1-2; D is unresolved. In germline, CDR1 is LGHDT, CDR2 YNNKEL (reference sequence). The CDR3 extends over 15 amino acids. V was shortened by 1 base and J by 0 bases, with 9 bases between the two germline ends. This CDR3 is CASSQGGRTNYGYTF. The CDR3 DNA is TGTGCCAGCAGCCAAGGTGGTAGGACTAACTATGGCTACACCTTC.

This clonotype has a handful of counts. V gene TRBV5-6 combines with J gene TRBJ2-5; tentatively, D is TRBD2 (6 bases). CDR1 and CDR2 (germline): SGHDT, YYEEEE. The CDR3 length is 14 residues. V lost 6 bases to trimming and J lost 1 base, with 13 bases between them. The CDR3 coding sequence is TGTGCCAGCACCGCCAGCGGGTCCCAAGAGACCCAGTACTTC. Its protein is CASTASGSQETQYF. Full variable domain (rest looked up from reference TRBV5-6 and TRBJ2-5): DAGVTQSPTHLIKTRGQQVTLRCSPKSGHDTVSWYQQALGQGPQFIFQYYEEEERQRGNFPDRFSGHQFPNYSSELNVNALLLGDSALYLCASTASGSQETQYFGPGTRLLVL.

The chain recombines TRBV18 with TRBJ2-7; TRBD1 matches at 9 bases. This CDR3 comprises 13 residues. The germline CDR1 and CDR2 sequences are KGHSH and LQKENI. Trimming at V came to 5 bases and at J to 7 bases, leaving 6 bases not matched to a gene. The CDR3 nucleotides are TGTGCCAGCTCAACACAGGGGGCGAAAGAGCAGTACTTC. Its translation: CASSTQGAKEQYF.

The chain links TRBV27 to TRBJ2-7; perhaps D is TRBD1 or TRBD2 (6 bases each). The germline V gene encodes CDR1 MNHEY and CDR2 SMNVEV (reference sequence). This CDR3 spans 15 amino acids. Trimming took 5 bases from V and 7 from J, leaving 21 bases between them. CDR3 loop: CASSPYREPRGEQYF. As DNA, the CDR3 is TGTGCCAGCAGTCCCTACCGGGAGCCTAGGGGGGAGCAGTACTTC.

The genes are TRBV5-6 and TRBJ2-1, with D possibly matching TRBD1 (6 bases). Germline CDR1 SGHDT, CDR2 YYEEEE. The CDR3 is made up of 14 amino acids. With 1 base removed from V and 7 bases from J, the gap between germline ends came to 12 bases. This CDR3 is CASSLSQGRNEQFF. The DNA for the CDR3 is TGTGCCAGCAGCTTGTCACAGGGCAGGAATGAGCAGTTCTTC.

This chain links TRBV27 with TRBJ2-1; 11 bases line up with TRBD2. Germline assignment: CDR1 MNHEY and CDR2 SMNVEV (reference sequence). This CDR3 is 13 amino acids long. V trimming: 6 bases; J trimming: 10 bases; junction bases outside the gene matches: 5. For the CDR3, the DNA is TGTGCCAGCAGGACTAGCGGGAATAGGGAGCAGTTCTTC. This translates into CASRTSGNREQFF.

Many counts were recorded for this clonotype. The gene calls are TRBV18 and TRBJ2-5; D perhaps matches TRBD2 (6 bases). The CDR3 is 14 residues long. Trimming shortened V by 0 bases and J by 4 bases, and 9 bases separated the two germline ends. CDR1 is KGHSH and CDR2 is LQKENI in the germline V gene. In DNA, the CDR3 is TGTGCCAGCTCACCACCCCTAGCGAGAGAGACCCAGTACTTC. Protein product: CASSPPLARETQYF.

This chain joins TRBV10-3 and TRBJ1-1; 8 bases match TRBD1. The V segment lost 0 bases and the J segment 3 bases; nucleotides outside the gene matches: 9. This CDR3 is 17 amino acids long. Per the germline V gene, CDR1 is ENHRY and CDR2 is SYGVKD. The CDR3 is CAISESGRGQFHTEAFF. The CDR3 DNA reads TGTGCCATCAGTGAGTCGGGCAGGGGGCAGTTCCACACTGAAGCTTTCTTT.